The 18 T cell receptor beta chains below all came from one sample that was sequenced in a study of cytomegalovirus exposure and HLA in healthy donors. Vbeta (60) and Jbeta (13) primers were used in the PCR. Clones were read by immunoSEQ multiplex PCR, and TCRdb kept only the in-frame ones, dropping some. Recorded here are around 33,000 clones; the top ten clones represent 3.5% to 5%. The sequencing sample was made of PBMCs. All receptors derive from a woman in her thirties or forties in good health and CMV-seropositive.

The chain is built from TRBV4-3 and TRBJ1-1; D gene unclear. Germline V gene data show CDR1 as LGHNA and CDR2 as YSLEER. The V and J ends lost 1 base and 0 bases respectively, with 9 bases between them. The CDR3 runs to 15 residues. The DNA for the CDR3 is TGCGCCAGCAGCCAAGTCCCAGTTATGAACACTGAAGCTTTCTTT. It is translated as CASSQVPVMNTEAFF.

V usage is TRBV30 and J usage is TRBJ2-7, with 12 positions matching TRBD2. CDR3 length: 16 amino acids. From germline, CDR1 is GTSNPN and CDR2 SVGIG (reference sequence). The V segment lost 3 bases and the J segment 1 base; nucleotides outside the gene matches: 7. The CDR3 spells CAWSHGLAGLSYEQYF. In nucleotides, the CDR3 is TGTGCCTGGAGCCACGGACTAGCGGGGCTATCCTACGAGCAGTACTTC. Full variable domain (rest looked up from reference TRBV30 and TRBJ2-7): SQTIHQWPATLVQPVGSPLSLECTVEGTSNPNLYWYRQAAGRGLQLLFYSVGIGQISSEVPQNLSASRPQDRQFILSSKKLLLSDSGFYLCAWSHGLAGLSYEQYFGPGTRLTVT.

The chain employs TRBV29-1 and TRBJ2-1; 12 bases are shared with TRBD2. CDR1 SQVTM and CDR2 ANQGSEA come from the germline V gene. J lost 5 bases, V lost 7 bases, and 12 bases had no gene match. CDR3 length equals 16 residues. Here the CDR3 reads CSAQRLAGVGDNEQFF. DNA for the CDR3: TGCAGCGCGCAGAGACTAGCGGGAGTGGGCGACAATGAGCAGTTCTTC.

The rearrangement links TRBV30 to TRBJ1-2, with 7 nucleotides matching TRBD1. Trimming cost V 4 bases and J 5 bases; bases outside gene matches: 16. Germline CDR1 reads GTSNPN; CDR2 reads SVGIG (reference sequence). The length of the CDR3 is 16 residues. CDR3 region: CAWITGAPSVGYGYTF. The CDR3 region has the DNA TGTGCCTGGATCACAGGGGCCCCTTCGGTAGGGTATGGCTACACCTTC.

The CDR3, as DNA: TGCAGCGTTGAATTACCCTGGACAGGGAATTACAATGAGCAGTTCTTC. This gives the protein CSVELPWTGNYNEQFF. The chain uses TRBV29-1 and TRBJ2-1, with TRBD1 matching over 8 bases. Losses at the gene ends were 2 bases for V and 4 bases for J; bases not matched to a gene: 10. CDR3 length equals 16 residues. The germline V gene encodes CDR1 SQVTM and CDR2 ANQGSEA.

The chain combines TRBV29-1 with TRBJ2-2; 10 bases match TRBD1. The length of the CDR3 is 13 residues. In germline, CDR1 is SQVTM, CDR2 ANQGSEA. With V trimmed by 7 bases and J by 7 bases, 6 bases remained unmatched. This CDR3 reads CSARTGGNGELFF. The CDR3 DNA is TGCAGCGCCAGGACAGGGGGGAACGGGGAGCTGTTTTTT.

The genes are TRBV2 and TRBJ2-5; possible D gene TRBD1, 7 bases. This CDR3 comprises 14 residues. Trimming left V 4 bases short and J 3 bases short, with 12 bases between. Germline V gene lookup returns CDR1 SNHLY and CDR2 FYNNEI. CDR3 DNA sequence: TGTGCCAGCAGTGGGGGCAGGGGGGAAGAGACCCAGTACTTC. It yields the protein CASSGGRGEETQYF.

V and J are TRBV10-3 and TRBJ1-1; TRBD1 aligns across 7 bases. V dropped 4 bases and J dropped 5; count of bases not matched to a gene: 7. This CDR3 has 14 residues. The V gene's germline CDR1 is ENHRY and CDR2 SYGVKD. The CDR3 sequence: CAISGPTGATEAFF. CDR3 DNA sequence: TGTGCCATCAGTGGACCTACAGGGGCAACTGAAGCTTTCTTT.

The genes are TRBV6-5 and TRBJ1-1, with a weak D call TRBD1 (6 bases). Per the germline V gene, CDR1 is MNHEY and CDR2 is SVGAGI. V was shortened by 6 bases and J by 6 bases, with 20 bases between the two germline ends. This CDR3 is built from 15 residues. CDR3 sequence: CASSRRTVTNSEAFF. The DNA for the CDR3 is TGTGCCAGCAGCCGACGGACAGTAACCAATTCTGAAGCTTTCTTT.

This chain connects TRBV7-9 to TRBJ2-1, with 9 bases lining up with TRBD2. Germline assignment: CDR1 SEHNR and CDR2 FQNEAQ (reference sequence). This CDR3 comprises 17 residues. The J segment lost 1 base and the V segment lost 6 bases, leaving 10 bases of the junction unmatched. The CDR3 DNA reads as TGTGCCAGCAGTGGGCCCGCGACTAGCGGATCCTACAATGAGCAGTTCTTC. It encodes CASSGPATSGSYNEQFF.

V usage is TRBV11-2 and J usage is TRBJ2-7; D call uncertain. V was trimmed by 0 bases and J by 12 bases, leaving 12 bases between them. The CDR3 is made up of 12 amino acids. Germline V gene sequence: CDR1 SGHAT, CDR2 FQNNGV. Written as DNA, the CDR3 is TGTGCCAGCAGCTTAGATACAGATAGTTCGTACTTC. Its translation: CASSLDTDSSYF.

The gene calls are TRBV19 and TRBJ2-1; a possible D gene is TRBD1 (6 bases). The germline CDR1 and CDR2 sequences are LNHDA and SQIVND (reference sequence). V was trimmed by 2 bases and J by 5 bases, leaving 10 bases between them. The CDR3 length is 14 residues. The CDR3 DNA is TGTGCCAGTAGTATATCGACAGGAGACAATGAGCAGTTCTTC. Its protein product is CASSISTGDNEQFF.

This CDR3 is CASSSLGDEQFF. The CDR3 DNA reads as TGTGCCAGCAGTAGTCTCGGGGATGAGCAGTTCTTC. V gene TRBV11-3 combines with J gene TRBJ2-1; D is perhaps TRBD2 (5 bases). There are 12 residues in the CDR3. V was clipped by 6 bases and J by 8 bases, with 11 bases between them. Looked up from germline, CDR1 is SGHNT and CDR2 is YENEEA.

The chain has TRBV10-3 and TRBJ2-1; the D gene is possibly TRBD2 (6 bases). The germline CDR1 and CDR2 sequences are ENHRY and SYGVKD. V was trimmed by 7 bases and J by 0 bases, leaving 19 bases between them. This CDR3 has 17 residues. DNA of the CDR3: TGTGCCATCAAAGGAGCGCGGGACCGGAGCTCCTACAATGAGCAGTTCTTC. Amino acid sequence: CAIKGARDRSSYNEQFF.

The rearrangement joins TRBV28 to TRBJ2-7, with 7 positions matching TRBD2. The germline CDR1 and CDR2 sequences are MDHEN and SYDVKM. After removal of 6 bases from V and 3 bases from J, the junction contained 20 bases not matched to a gene. The CDR3 covers 18 residues. CDR3 DNA: TGTGCCAGCAGCGACCCCCCCCGTTTCGGGAGGTCCAACTACGAGCAGTACTTC. It translates to CASSDPPRFGRSNYEQYF.

V and J are TRBV4-2 and TRBJ1-1; D remains ambiguous. In germline, CDR1 is LGHNA, CDR2 YNFKEQ. The V end lost 7 bases, the J end lost 4 bases, and 13 bases lay between the germline ends. The CDR3 is made up of 13 amino acids. This chain's CDR3 is CASTFSGSTEAFF. For the CDR3, the DNA is TGTGCCAGCACCTTTTCAGGAAGCACTGAAGCTTTCTTT.

The genes are TRBV7-6 and TRBJ2-2; TRBD2 matches 8 bases. V dropped 5 bases and J dropped 0; count of bases not matched to a gene: 8. The CDR3 runs to 17 residues. The germline CDR1 and CDR2 sequences are SGHVS and FNYEAQ. The chain's CDR3 is CASSPPGGIANTGELFF. CDR3 bases: TGTGCCAGCAGCCCGCCGGGGGGGATCGCGAACACCGGGGAGCTGTTTTTT. The full variable domain, its missing parts supplied by reference TRBV7-6 and TRBJ2-2, is GAGVSQSPRYKVTKRGQDVALRCDPISGHVSLYWYRQALGQGPEFLTYFNYEAQQDKSGLPNDRFSAERPEGSISTLTIQRTEQRDSAMYRCASSPPGGIANTGELFFGEGSRLTVL.

The chain links TRBV18 to TRBJ2-1; D may be TRBD2 (6 bases). Trimming removed 5 bases at V and 6 bases at J, with 11 bases between. Germline V CDR1 and CDR2: KGHSH, LQKENI. The CDR3 contains 13 residues. CDR3 DNA: TGTGCCAGCTCATCGGGAGTGTTCAATGAGCAGTTCTTC. Translation: CASSSGVFNEQFF.